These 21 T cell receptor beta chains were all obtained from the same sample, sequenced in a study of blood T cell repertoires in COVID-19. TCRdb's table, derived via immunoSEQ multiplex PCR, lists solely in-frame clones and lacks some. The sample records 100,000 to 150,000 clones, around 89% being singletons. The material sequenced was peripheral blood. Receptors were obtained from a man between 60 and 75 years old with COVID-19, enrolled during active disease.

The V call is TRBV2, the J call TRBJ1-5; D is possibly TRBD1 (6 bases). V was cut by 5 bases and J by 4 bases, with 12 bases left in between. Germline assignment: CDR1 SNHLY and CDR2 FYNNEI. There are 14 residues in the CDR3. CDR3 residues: CASSLYRENQPQHF. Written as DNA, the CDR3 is TGTGCCAGCAGTCTATACAGGGAAAATCAGCCCCAGCATTTT.

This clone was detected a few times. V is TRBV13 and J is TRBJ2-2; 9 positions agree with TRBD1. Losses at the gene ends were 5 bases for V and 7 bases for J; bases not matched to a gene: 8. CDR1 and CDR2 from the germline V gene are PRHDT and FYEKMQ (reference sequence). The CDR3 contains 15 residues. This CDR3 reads CASSERTGGLGELFF. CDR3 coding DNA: TGTGCCAGCAGCGAGAGAACAGGGGGCCTCGGGGAGCTGTTTTTT.

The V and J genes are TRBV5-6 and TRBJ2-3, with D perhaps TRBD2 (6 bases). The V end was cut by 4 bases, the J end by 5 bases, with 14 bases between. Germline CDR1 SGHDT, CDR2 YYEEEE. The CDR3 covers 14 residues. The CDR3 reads CASSHRLVGDTQYF. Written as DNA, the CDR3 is TGTGCCAGCAGCCATCGACTAGTCGGAGATACGCAGTATTTT.

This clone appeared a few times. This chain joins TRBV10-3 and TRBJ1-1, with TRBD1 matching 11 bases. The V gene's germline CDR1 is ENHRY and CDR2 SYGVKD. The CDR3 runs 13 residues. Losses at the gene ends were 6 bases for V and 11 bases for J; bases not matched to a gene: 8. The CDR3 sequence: CAISPGQGASAFF. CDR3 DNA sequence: TGTGCCATCAGCCCCGGACAGGGGGCTTCGGCTTTCTTT.

The CDR3 sequence is CASSLGGPLFTDTQYF. In DNA form, the CDR3 reads TGTGCCAGCAGCTTAGGGGGCCCCCTATTCACAGATACGCAGTATTTT. This rearrangement joins TRBV7-2 to TRBJ2-3; a weak D match, TRBD1 (5 bases). Germline CDR1 SGHTA, CDR2 FQGNSA. Trimming cost V 1 base and J 2 bases, with 13 bases left between them. This CDR3 has 16 residues.

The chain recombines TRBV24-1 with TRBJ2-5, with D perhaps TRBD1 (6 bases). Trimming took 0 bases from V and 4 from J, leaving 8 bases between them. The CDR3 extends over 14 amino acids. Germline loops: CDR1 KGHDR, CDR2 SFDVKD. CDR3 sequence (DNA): TGTGCCACCAGTGATTTGGACAGGTCAGAGACCCAGTACTTC. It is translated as CATSDLDRSETQYF.

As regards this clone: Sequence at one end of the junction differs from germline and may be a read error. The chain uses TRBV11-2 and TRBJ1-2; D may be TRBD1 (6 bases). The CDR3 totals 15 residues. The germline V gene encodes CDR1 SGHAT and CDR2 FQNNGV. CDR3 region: CASSPQTGPNSGYTF. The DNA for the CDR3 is TGTGCCAGCAGCCCACAGACAGGCCCAAACTCTGGCTACACCTTC.

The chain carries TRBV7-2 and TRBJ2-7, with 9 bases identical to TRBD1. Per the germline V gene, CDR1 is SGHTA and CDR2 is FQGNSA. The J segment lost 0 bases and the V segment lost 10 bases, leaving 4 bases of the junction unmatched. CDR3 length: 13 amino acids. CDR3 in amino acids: CATSDRGSYEQYF. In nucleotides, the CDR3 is TGTGCCACCTCGGACAGGGGCTCCTACGAGCAGTACTTC.

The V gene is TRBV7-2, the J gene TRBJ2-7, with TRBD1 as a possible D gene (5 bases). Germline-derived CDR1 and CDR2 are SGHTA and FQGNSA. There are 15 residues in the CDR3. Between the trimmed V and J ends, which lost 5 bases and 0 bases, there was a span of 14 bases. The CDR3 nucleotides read TGTGCCAGCAGCCCCCCGGACATTTACTCCTACGAGCAGTACTTC. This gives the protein CASSPPDIYSYEQYF.

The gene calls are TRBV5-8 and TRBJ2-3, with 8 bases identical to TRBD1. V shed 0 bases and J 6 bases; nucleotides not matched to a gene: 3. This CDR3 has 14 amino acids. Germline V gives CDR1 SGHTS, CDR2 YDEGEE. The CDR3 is CASSLVTGGDTQYF. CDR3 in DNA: TGTGCCAGCAGCTTGGTTACAGGGGGGGATACGCAGTATTTT.

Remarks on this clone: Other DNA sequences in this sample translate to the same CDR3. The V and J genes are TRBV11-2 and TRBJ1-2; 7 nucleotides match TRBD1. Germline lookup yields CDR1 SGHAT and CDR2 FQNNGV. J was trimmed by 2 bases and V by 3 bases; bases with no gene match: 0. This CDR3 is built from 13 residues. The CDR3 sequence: CASSLGQNYGYTF. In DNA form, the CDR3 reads TGTGCCAGCAGCTTGGGACAGAACTATGGCTACACCTTC.

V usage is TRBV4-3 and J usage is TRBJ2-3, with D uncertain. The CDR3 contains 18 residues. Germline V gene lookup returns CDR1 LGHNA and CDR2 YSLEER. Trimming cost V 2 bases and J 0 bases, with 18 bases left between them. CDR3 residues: CASSQYFVHRASTDTQYF. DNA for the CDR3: TGCGCCAGCAGCCAATATTTCGTTCACAGAGCTAGCACAGATACGCAGTATTTT.

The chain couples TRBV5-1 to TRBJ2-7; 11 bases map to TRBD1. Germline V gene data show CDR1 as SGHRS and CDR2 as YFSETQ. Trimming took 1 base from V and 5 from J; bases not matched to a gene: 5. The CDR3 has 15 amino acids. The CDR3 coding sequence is TGCGCCAGCAGCTTGTCTGGACAGGGGGCCCACGAGCAGTACTTC. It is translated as CASSLSGQGAHEQYF.

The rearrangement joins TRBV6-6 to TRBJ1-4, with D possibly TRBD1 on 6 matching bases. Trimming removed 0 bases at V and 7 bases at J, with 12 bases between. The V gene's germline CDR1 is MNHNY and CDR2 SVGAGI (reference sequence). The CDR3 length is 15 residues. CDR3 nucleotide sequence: TGTGCCAGCAGTTACTCGGGGAGGGGGAGTGAAAAACTGTTTTTT. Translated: CASSYSGRGSEKLFF.

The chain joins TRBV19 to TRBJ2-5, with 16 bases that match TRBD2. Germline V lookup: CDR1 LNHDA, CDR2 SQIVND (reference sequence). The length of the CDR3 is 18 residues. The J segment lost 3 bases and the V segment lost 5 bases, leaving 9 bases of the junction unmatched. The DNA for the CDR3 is TGTGCCAGTAGTTCCAAGCTCGGGACTAGCGGGGGGGAAGAGACCCAGTACTTC. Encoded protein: CASSSKLGTSGGEETQYF.

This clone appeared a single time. Here the CDR3 reads CASSRSRTSGQGYTQYF. The CDR3 DNA reads as TGTGCCAGCAGCCGGTCCAGGACTAGTGGGCAAGGATATACGCAGTATTTT. The chain uses TRBV4-2 and TRBJ2-3, with TRBD2 identical over 7 bases. The CDR3 spans 17 residues. CDR1 and CDR2 (germline): LGHNA, YNFKEQ. Trimming at V came to 4 bases and at J to 7 bases, leaving 17 bases not matched to a gene.

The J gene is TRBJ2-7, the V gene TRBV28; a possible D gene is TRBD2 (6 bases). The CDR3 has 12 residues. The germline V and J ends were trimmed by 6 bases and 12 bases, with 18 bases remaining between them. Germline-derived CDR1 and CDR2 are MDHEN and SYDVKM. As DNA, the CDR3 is TGTGCCAGCAGCGCTGGGACTTCCTCCCGGTACTTC. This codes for CASSAGTSSRYF.

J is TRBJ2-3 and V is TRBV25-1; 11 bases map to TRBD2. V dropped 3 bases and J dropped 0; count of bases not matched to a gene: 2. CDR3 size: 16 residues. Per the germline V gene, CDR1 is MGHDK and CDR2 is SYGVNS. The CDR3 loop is CASSDIAGGSTDTQYF. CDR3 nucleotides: TGTGCCAGCAGTGATATAGCGGGGGGGAGCACAGATACGCAGTATTTT.

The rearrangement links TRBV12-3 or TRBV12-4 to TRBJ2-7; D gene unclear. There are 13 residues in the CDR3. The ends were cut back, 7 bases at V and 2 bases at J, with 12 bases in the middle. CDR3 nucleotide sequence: TGTGCCAGCACCCTCTCTTCTACCTACGAGCAGTACTTC. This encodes CASTLSSTYEQYF.

CDR3 sequence reads: CSASLLGRDRNTIYF. The CDR3 DNA reads TGCAGTGCGAGTCTATTAGGCCGGGACAGAAACACCATATATTTT. The gene calls are TRBV20-1 and TRBJ1-3; the D gene is possibly TRBD1 (6 bases). CDR1 DFQATT and CDR2 SNEGSKA come from the germline V gene (reference sequence). The CDR3 runs 15 residues. With 6 bases removed from V and 5 bases from J, the gap between germline ends came to 20 bases.

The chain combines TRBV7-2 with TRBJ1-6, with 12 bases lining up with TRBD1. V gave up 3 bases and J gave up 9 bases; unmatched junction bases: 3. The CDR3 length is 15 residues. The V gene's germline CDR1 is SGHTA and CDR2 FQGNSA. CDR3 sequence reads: CASSLGQGAGSPLHF. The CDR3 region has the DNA TGTGCCAGCAGCTTGGGACAGGGGGCAGGTTCACCCCTCCACTTT.